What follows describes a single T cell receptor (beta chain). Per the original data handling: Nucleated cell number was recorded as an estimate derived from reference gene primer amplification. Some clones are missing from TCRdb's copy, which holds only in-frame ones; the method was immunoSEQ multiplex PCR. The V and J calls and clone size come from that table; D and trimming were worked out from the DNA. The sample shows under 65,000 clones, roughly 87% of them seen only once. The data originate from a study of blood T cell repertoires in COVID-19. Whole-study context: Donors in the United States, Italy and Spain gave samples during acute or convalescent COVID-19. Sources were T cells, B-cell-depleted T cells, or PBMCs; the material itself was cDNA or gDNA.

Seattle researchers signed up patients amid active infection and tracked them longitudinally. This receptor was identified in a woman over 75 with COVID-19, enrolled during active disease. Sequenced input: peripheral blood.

The chain's CDR3 is CASSLAGRKETQYF. In DNA form, the CDR3 reads TGTGCCAGCAGCTTGGCAGGGAGGAAAGAGACCCAGTACTTC. The chain has TRBV5-4 and TRBJ2-5; D is perhaps TRBD2 (6 bases). The CDR3 extends over 14 amino acids. V shed 0 bases and J shed 3 bases, with 9 bases lying between them. From germline, CDR1 is SGHNT and CDR2 YYREEE (reference sequence).